The present entry profiles one TCR beta chain with its context. This clonotype has a count of ten or more. Its antigen remains undetermined. Base qualities are not provided; no much larger clone lies one nucleotide away. The receptor library was made with multiplex PCR. Sequencing was carried out with an Illumina HiSeq 4000. iRepertoire HTBI primers and Arm-PCR amplification of CDR3 regions were used to construct TCR beta libraries. Before sequencing, the PCR products went through gel purification. For the original study's pipeline: Across samples, around 58 TRBV and around 15 TRBJ segments were identified and used for gene usage analysis of CDR3 amino acid clonotypes. Filtered high-quality paired reads were merged into contigs using COPE and FqMerger. BLAST was used to align contigs to IMGT TRBV, TRBD and TRBJ reference genes, with CDR3 defined following IMGT. Clonotypes above 0.1% frequency were classified as highly expanded clones. Shannon entropy served as the measure of repertoire diversity, while the Gini coefficient captured V-J evenness. A clonotype was considered public if more than one individual shared it. The public reads were reprocessed in TCRdb via fastp at Q25 and MiXCR, keeping in-frame beta chains. Each CDR3 protein appears once, grouped with its most common genes and DNA. These V and J calls derive from TCRdb rather than the authors' analysis. In all, the sample holds about 530,000 distinct CDR3 sequences, and about 16% of those were seen once. The top ten constitute 20% to 30% of the sample.

For CDR1 and CDR2, the germline V gene lists SGHTA and FQGNSA. From cysteine to phenylalanine, the CDR3 is 14 amino acids long. Only the CDR3 DNA stays, 42 bases, in frame from base 1. Between the V and J ends, shortened by 5 bases and 1 base respectively, the junction contains 8 bases. This sample's time point label indicates: newly diagnosed GD, antithyroid drugs for less than 3 months. For both TCR sequencing and RNA sequencing, RNA was extracted from PBMCs in TRIzol. The diagnosis of Graves' disease followed American Thyroid Association guidelines. Patients were recruited from an endocrinology department in Xi'an, China. Each patient gave roughly 8.4 milliliters of peripheral blood, collected in an EDTA anticoagulant tube. Ficoll Paque Plus density gradient separation was used to isolate PBMCs, and no further T cell sorting was performed. An Agilent 2100 Bioanalyzer and agarose gel were used to check RNA quality, and a NanoDrop 2000 was used to measure RNA concentration.

The data were obtained in a study of regulatory T cells in long-lasting Graves disease listed by TCRdb under 2021. At the level of the whole study: Antithyroid drugs had been taken for less than 3 months by newly diagnosed Graves' disease patients. Peripheral blood TCR sequencing and RNA sequencing compared persistent Graves' disease patients with newly diagnosed Graves' disease patients. A total of about 33 samples were covered by TCR sequencing, comprising some 13 persistent and around 20 newly diagnosed Graves' disease patients. The study was conducted in China and was registered as a clinical trial.

The full study reports these points: Sequencing and analysis were limited to the TCR beta chain. Persistent disease showed preferential use of TRBV28, TRBJ1-2 and TRBJ2-5, whereas newly diagnosed disease favored TRBV20-1 and TRBJ2-1. Only peripheral blood was studied, because thyroid tissue, the primary lesion, was inaccessible. More public clonotypes were shared among persistent patients (roughly 2,700) than among newly diagnosed patients (roughly 1,000). As a limitation, the authors acknowledged that the small sample size may reduce accuracy. Compared with newly diagnosed patients, persistent Graves' disease patients had lower TCR Shannon entropy and fewer highly expanded clones, which suggests clonal expansion.

In addition, the sample was reused for a study of T cells in Graves' hyperthyroidism and ophthalmopathy. Per that second paper: Graves' hyperthyroidism was defined as stable when no progression to ophthalmopathy occurred over 18 months of follow-up. Hyperthyroidism patients were newly diagnosed, with disease duration under 2 months, and aged 18 to 65 years. Any patient with an uncontrolled infection, another autoimmune disease, pregnancy or lactation was excluded. Clinical symptoms, serum thyroxine and TRAb, thyroid ultrasound, and orbital computed tomography formed the basis for the diagnoses. The first round of RT-PCR for the TCR CDR3 was performed with the HTBI primer set and the Qiagen OneStep RT-PCR kit. Most expanded thyroid clonotypes (frequency above 0.001) were also found in blood, which suggests that blood repertoires may mirror thyroid immune responses. A 13 V-J signature model separated ophthalmopathy from stable hyperthyroidism, with just over 85% sensitivity and about 81% specificity in cross-validation and 80%/75% in testing. In validation, the model predicted progression to ophthalmopathy with over 65% sensitivity and less than 80% specificity, a median of 6.5 months before onset. To identify TCR V-J signatures that set the groups apart, the researchers used a discovery cohort of 100 or so patients, made up of 40 to 45 with Graves' ophthalmopathy and 57 with stable Graves' hyperthyroidism. Whether ophthalmopathy could be predicted prospectively was tested in an independent validation cohort made up of fewer than 20 hyperthyroidism patients plus 17 patients who later progressed to ophthalmopathy. The 95 to 100 discovery patients were randomly divided into training and test sets at a 7:3 ratio. In addition, the study compared T-cell repertoires in thyroid tissue and in blood from about 6 Graves' hyperthyroidism patients. After blood sampling, hyperthyroidism patients were treated with methimazole at a starting dose of 30 mg daily, and ophthalmopathy patients were treated with high-dose intravenous methylprednisolone. The libraries were constructed in a second round of multiplex PCR and then size-selected and purified. Libraries were sequenced paired-end with 100 bp reads on an Illumina HiSeq2000. SOAPnuke was used to process the raw data, removing reads that contained adapters or uncalled bases, had a mean Phred below 15, or lacked an exact match to the constant primer or identifier. COPE v1.2.5 was used to merge high-quality paired reads, and clonotypes were defined as unique nucleotide sequences. Clonotypes were aligned to IMGT TRBV, TRBD and TRBJ reference segments using MiTCR v1.1. Analysis was restricted to V-J combinations with a frequency above 0.0001, which covered about 99% of repertoires. A TCS score was defined as the ratio of F50 (clonal expansion) to E x V (chaos), with BLOSUM62-based TCRdist applied between CDR3 peptides within each V-J. Welch's t-statistics and random forest reduced 514 V-J features to 10 to 15, which were used in a naive Bayes classifier (R e1071). Sample size was not statistically predetermined, and investigators were not blinded to group allocation. The paper describes TCR Vbeta CDR3 sequencing of around 130 peripheral blood samples, made up of some 42 ophthalmopathy patients, over 70 hyperthyroidism patients and 17 progressor patients.

The receptor was derived from a woman aged 40 to 65 with Graves disease. Donor details come from another sample of the same person, matched by shared clones. Sequencing used peripheral blood mononuclear cells (PBMCs), obtained at new diagnosis, from a patient treated with antithyroid drugs. The chain joins TRBV7-2 to TRBJ2-2; the D gene lacks a confident call. The sequenced DNA is TGTGCCAGCAGCATCTCTCTGAACACCGGGGAGCTGTTTTTT. Its amino acids are CASSISLNTGELFF.